The 19 T cell receptor beta chains below come from one sample, sequenced in a study of PD-1 blockade in classical Hodgkin lymphoma. Sequenced by immunoSEQ multiplex PCR; TCRdb stores in-frame clones only, minus some. The table includes some 100,000 clones, roughly 92% detected once. Every one of the patients relapsed after autologous stem cell transplantation (brentuximab vedotin exposure was variable). Sequenced material: peripheral blood mononuclear cells (PBMCs), taken at baseline. The receptors were gathered from a human donor with classical Hodgkin lymphoma.

Comment on this clone: The junction departs from the called germline gene at one end, perhaps through a read error. CDR3 residues: CSVGLAGGPGEAQYF. The DNA for the CDR3 is TGCAGCGTCGGACTAGCGGGAGGGCCGGGAGAGGCCCAGTACTTC. The chain employs TRBV29-1 and TRBJ2-5, with 15 bases matching TRBD2. This CDR3 contains 15 residues. The germline gives CDR1 SQVTM, CDR2 ANQGSEA.

The chain links TRBV6-1 to TRBJ1-1; TRBD1 might be the D (6 bases). CDR1 is MNHNS and CDR2 is SASEGT in the germline V gene. V was shortened by 3 bases and J by 0 bases, with 8 bases between the two germline ends. CDR3 length: 14 amino acids. CDR3 amino acids: CASSDDRLNTEAFF. The CDR3 nucleotides are TGTGCCAGCAGTGACGACAGGTTGAACACTGAAGCTTTCTTT.

V and J are TRBV29-1 and TRBJ2-1; TRBD1 might be the D (6 bases). The germline V and J ends were trimmed by 0 bases and 6 bases, with 12 bases remaining between them. This CDR3 comprises 14 residues. Germline V lookup: CDR1 SQVTM, CDR2 ANQGSEA. The DNA of the CDR3 is TGCAGCGTTGAAGAAGCGACAGGTCGCAATGAGCAGTTCTTC. It codes for CSVEEATGRNEQFF.

V is TRBV19 and J is TRBJ2-5; 8 bases agree with TRBD1. Germline CDR1 reads LNHDA; CDR2 reads SQIVND (reference sequence). J lost 7 bases, V lost 0 bases, and 4 bases had no gene match. This CDR3 is 14 amino acids long. The CDR3 sequence: CASSIDRGQGTQYF. The DNA of the CDR3 is TGTGCCAGTAGTATAGACAGGGGGCAGGGGACCCAGTACTTC.

The rearrangement uses TRBV7-9 and TRBJ1-1, with no clear D. This CDR3 region has 12 residues. V was pared by 5 bases and J by 4 bases, with 8 bases between. In germline, CDR1 is SEHNR, CDR2 FQNEAQ (reference sequence). In DNA form, the CDR3 reads TGTGCCAGCAGCCCCGGTGGCACTGAAGCTTTCTTT. It codes for CASSPGGTEAFF.

This sequence joins TRBV4-1 and TRBJ1-5; 10 nucleotides match TRBD1. V shed 5 bases and J 5 bases; nucleotides not matched to a gene: 6. The CDR3 has 15 amino acids. CDR1 MGHRA and CDR2 YSYEKL come from the germline V gene. The CDR3 sequence: CASSIRQGADQPQHF. CDR3 bases: TGCGCCAGCAGCATCCGACAGGGGGCGGATCAGCCCCAGCATTTT.

This chain uses TRBV7-2 with TRBJ1-2; D is possibly TRBD1 (5 bases). Germline V gene sequence: CDR1 SGHTA, CDR2 FQGNSA. The V end lost 5 bases, the J end lost 0 bases, and 13 bases lay between the germline ends. The CDR3 consists of 15 residues. CDR3 protein: CASSEQGGPNYGYTF. DNA of the CDR3: TGTGCCAGCAGCGAGCAGGGAGGCCCTAACTATGGCTACACCTTC.

The chain employs TRBV5-1 and TRBJ2-7; no firm D call. Trimming took 2 bases from V and 2 from J, leaving 8 bases between them. The length of the CDR3 is 13 residues. In germline, CDR1 is SGHRS, CDR2 YFSETQ. CDR3 loop: CASSFSEAYEQYF. The CDR3 nucleotides read TGCGCCAGCAGCTTTTCGGAAGCCTACGAGCAGTACTTC.

This clone came up once. The chain links TRBV2 to TRBJ2-7, with unresolved D. The CDR3 sequence is 14 residues long. Deletions cut 0 bases from V and 7 bases from J, with 13 bases between. Per the germline V gene, CDR1 is SNHLY and CDR2 is FYNNEI. The CDR3 DNA reads as TGTGCCAGCAGTGAAGCGCTCAGACTCGGGGAGCAGTACTTC. It encodes CASSEALRLGEQYF.

J is TRBJ1-1 and V is TRBV28; D gene ambiguous. CDR1 is MDHEN, CDR2 SYDVKM, per germline. The CDR3 consists of 16 residues. The V gene lost 5 bases and the J gene lost 0 bases, with 16 bases spanning the gap. The CDR3: CASSAFFVLMNTEAFF. CDR3 coding DNA: TGTGCCAGCAGTGCCTTTTTCGTACTCATGAACACTGAAGCTTTCTTT. Full variable domain (outside the CDR3, taken from reference TRBV28 and TRBJ1-1): DVKVTQSSRYLVKRTGEKVFLECVQDMDHENMFWYRQDPGLGLRLIYFSYDVKMKEKGDIPEGYSVSREKKERFSLILESASTNQTSMYLCASSAFFVLMNTEAFFGQGTRLTVV.

This chain links TRBV5-6 with TRBJ2-1; 9 bases are shared with TRBD1. The CDR3 totals 12 residues. V trimming: 4 bases; J trimming: 7 bases; junction bases outside the gene matches: 0. Germline lookup yields CDR1 SGHDT and CDR2 YYEEEE. The CDR3 loop reads CASSDRGNEQFF. Written as DNA, the CDR3 is TGTGCCAGCAGCGACAGGGGGAATGAGCAGTTCTTC.

CDR3 sequence reads: CASSLAGLQSYGYTF. Written as DNA, the CDR3 is TGTGCCAGCAGCTTAGCAGGTCTGCAGAGCTATGGCTACACCTTC. V and J are TRBV11-2 and TRBJ1-2; D gene unclear. Per germline, CDR1 SGHAT and CDR2 FQNNGV. The CDR3 has 15 amino acids. The V gene lost 1 base and the J gene lost 4 bases, with 13 bases spanning the gap. Based on the CDR3 plus reference TRBV11-2 and TRBJ1-2, the full variable domain is EAGVAQSPRYKIIEKRQSVAFWCNPISGHATLYWYQQILGQGPKLLIQFQNNGVVDDSQLPKDRFSAERLKGVDSTLKIQPAKLEDSAVYLCASSLAGLQSYGYTFGSGTRLTVV.

This clone was detected once. The CDR3 bases are TGTGCCAGCAGGTCTGATTATGGCTACACCTTC. This encodes CASRSDYGYTF. V and J are TRBV28 and TRBJ1-2; D uncertain. There are 11 residues in the CDR3. Trimming took 6 bases from V and 5 from J, leaving 7 bases between them. From germline, CDR1 is MDHEN and CDR2 SYDVKM.

V and J are TRBV28 and TRBJ2-7, with a possible D match to TRBD1 (5 bases). Germline CDR1 is MDHEN and CDR2 is SYDVKM. This CDR3 has 13 amino acids. With 5 bases removed from V and 0 bases from J, the gap between germline ends came to 8 bases. CDR3: CASSRGRSYEQYF. The DNA for the CDR3 is TGTGCCAGCAGTAGGGGCCGCTCCTACGAGCAGTACTTC.

The chain joins TRBV18 to TRBJ2-1, with 7 bases that match TRBD1. The CDR3 loop spans 15 amino acids. Germline V CDR1 and CDR2: KGHSH, LQKENI. The junction had 11 bases not matched to a gene; V was cut back by 8 bases and J by 4 bases. The CDR3 region has the DNA TGTGCCAGCCACCCCAGTGGGACAGCTTACAATGAGCAGTTCTTC. Amino acid sequence: CASHPSGTAYNEQFF.

V is TRBV1 and J is TRBJ2-1; TRBD2 is the table's D call, not checked against the DNA. TRBV1 is noted as a pseudogene. The CDR3 covers 15 residues. CDR3 in amino acids: CTSSKREGLPDEQFF. CDR3 DNA: TGCACCAGCAGCAAGCGGGAGGGCCTTCCCGATGAGCAGTTCTTC.

V gene TRBV5-1 combines with J gene TRBJ2-4; no firm D call. The CDR3 spans 17 residues. V was trimmed by 3 bases and J by 2 bases, leaving 18 bases between them. Germline V CDR1 and CDR2: SGHRS, YFSETQ. The CDR3 here is CASSYFLRGVTKNIQYF. Written as DNA, the CDR3 is TGCGCCAGCAGCTATTTTTTGAGAGGAGTAACCAAAAACATTCAGTACTTC. Variable domain in full (rest from reference TRBV5-1 and TRBJ2-4): KAGVTQTPRYLIKTRGQQVTLSCSPISGHRSVSWYQQTPGQGLQFLFEYFSETQRNKGNFPGRFSGRQFSNSRSEMNVSTLELGDSALYLCASSYFLRGVTKNIQYFGAGTRLSVL.

The CDR3 coding sequence is TGCGCCAGCAGTGAGTCGGGGGAGGGGTTTTTTGGCTACACCTTC. It is translated as CASSESGEGFFGYTF. The chain couples TRBV10-2 to TRBJ1-2, with D possibly TRBD1 on 5 matching bases. The V end was cut by 0 bases, the J end by 7 bases, with 15 bases between. The CDR3 sequence is 15 residues long. Germline loops: CDR1 WSHSY, CDR2 SAAADI.

The chain employs TRBV4-1 and TRBJ2-7, with D possibly being TRBD1 (5 bases). The CDR3 consists of 15 residues. Trimming pared 2 bases from V and 1 base from J, leaving 12 bases between. The germline V gene has CDR1 MGHRA and CDR2 YSYEKL. In DNA form, the CDR3 reads TGCGCCAGCAGCCAAAACCAGGGATGGTCCTACGAGCAGTACTTC. As protein: CASSQNQGWSYEQYF.